The TCR beta chain described here comes from a study of blood T cell repertoires in COVID-19. Study details: T cells, B-cell-depleted T cells, or PBMCs provided the cDNA or gDNA that served as material.

The CDR3 loop spans 15 amino acids. Per the germline V gene, CDR1 is SGHVS and CDR2 is FNYEAQ. The ends were cut back, 3 bases at V and 6 bases at J, with 16 bases in the middle. In the authors' workflow: Quantification of nucleated cells was approximated via reference gene primer amplification. The table came from immunoSEQ multiplex PCR; TCRdb's copy has only in-frame clones and leaves some out. That table supplies the V and J calls and clone size; D and trimming were determined from the DNA. The table records 40,000 to 50,000 clones, roughly 87% of them present only once. The clonotype originates from a human donor in a cohort sampled during active COVID-19. The sample comprised peripheral blood. This chain connects TRBV7-6 to TRBJ2-3; the D gene is possibly TRBD2 (7 bases). This CDR3 reads CASSFGWGGHDTQYF. The CDR3 DNA reads as TGTGCCAGCAGCTTCGGGTGGGGGGGCCATGATACGCAGTATTTT.